This T cell receptor beta chain came from a study of cytomegalovirus exposure and HLA in healthy donors. V lost 6 bases, J lost 2 bases, and 14 bases lay in between. Germline V gene data show CDR1 as LNHDA and CDR2 as SQIVND (reference sequence). The length of the CDR3 is 15 residues. Comment on this clone: Its antigen is currently unknown.

The study's findings and limits: Looking again later, the authors saw that most CMV-associated TCR beta chains seemed HLA-restricted.

Primers: 60 Vbeta forward and 13 Jbeta reverse. Profiled with immunoSEQ multiplex PCR; TCRdb holds only in-frame clones, not every one. The sample yields 110,000 or so clones, about 75% seen once. The V and J genes are TRBV19 and TRBJ1-5, with D maybe TRBD1 (5 bases). Source material: PBMCs. The sequence derives from a woman aged 40-49 years in good health and CMV-seropositive. The CDR3 reads CASSSRGTGNQPQHF. The CDR3 nucleotides are TGTGCCAGTAGCTCACGGGGGACCGGCAATCAGCCCCAGCATTTT. Using reference TRBV19 and TRBJ1-5 for the parts outside the CDR3, the full variable domain is DGGITQSPKYLFRKEGQNVTLSCEQNLNHDAMYWYRQDPGQGLRLIYYSQIVNDFQKGDIAEGYSVSREKKESFPLTVTSAQKNPTAFYLCASSSRGTGNQPQHFGDGTRLSIL.